The clone carrying this T cell receptor beta chain was counted between two and nine times. The antigen is undetermined. The entry originates in a study of T cell repertoires in cytomegalovirus infection. Study-wide results and limits: Dominant in the ex vivo response were TCR beta clonotypes restricted by HLA-C and specific for CMV. People with CMV and the relevant HLA were identified by cumulative public TCR beta family frequency.

V lost 1 base, J lost 1 base, and 9 bases lay in between. The CDR3 extends over 15 amino acids. CDR1 is LNHDA, CDR2 SQIVND, per germline (reference sequence). Each CDR3 protein is one row after TCRdb ran MiXCR on the reads. The sample has approximately 700,000 distinct CDR3 sequences, 35% seen once; the top ten hold around 2.8%. The specimen was PBMCs. The rearrangement joins TRBV19 to TRBJ2-3; tentatively, D is TRBD2 (6 bases). The sequence came from a human donor in good health (CMV status not recorded). Some clones in this sample may be carry-over from other donors' samples. DNA for the CDR3: TGTGCCAGTAGTATAGGGGCTAGCGGCACAGATACGCAGTATTTT. Translation gives CASSIGASGTDTQYF.